The source of this T cell receptor (beta chain) is a study of blood T cells in healthy people across ages. Whole-study results and caveats: With donor CMV status unknown, expanded clonotype changes were possibly confounded. TCR beta diversity tracked closely with naive T cell percentage.

A sample-barcoded 5' primer and a J-beta primer mix were used in a second PCR of roughly 6 to 11 cycles. Each CDR3 protein is one row after TCRdb ran MiXCR on the 5' RACE reads. The table has around 2 million distinct CDR3 sequences, more than 35% seen once. The CDR3 loop spans 14 amino acids. Trimming stripped 1 base from V and 1 base from J, with 8 bases between. The germline gives CDR1 SGHKS, CDR2 YYEKEE (reference sequence). For this clonotype: As yet, its antigen is unknown.

The donors, healthy Caucasians from Russia, were aged roughly 6 to 90. Every sample yielded at least 6.5 million isolated PBMCs. The TCR was taken from a human donor in good health. The genes are TRBV5-5 and TRBJ1-1; no clear D. The sample taken for sequencing was blood. CDR3 region: CASSLMRENTEAFF. The CDR3, as DNA: TGTGCCAGCAGCTTGATGAGGGAGAACACTGAAGCTTTCTTT.